This T cell receptor beta chain was sequenced during a study of molecular identifiers for immune sequencing clone quantification. The sample holds many counts of this clonotype. What it recognizes is unknown. Naive CD8 T cells were sorted as CD8+CD4-CCR7+CD45RA+. V lost 1 base and J 7 bases, leaving 17 bases between the germline ends. The V gene's germline CDR1 is MNHEY and CDR2 SVGEGT. The length of the CDR3 is 16 residues. Previously described methods and listed TCR primers were used for bulk TCR libraries. Using its own MiXCR run on the PCR reads, TCRdb lists one record per CDR3 protein. The sample gives 460,000 or so distinct CDR3 sequences, about 21% of which show up once; 0.84% is in the top ten. Study-wide results and limits: In naive cells, under 1% of molecules belonged to clones above 20 RNA copies, against over 99% in effector cells.

Material for sequencing was naive CD8+ T cells from blood, with Jurkat cell RNA spiked in. The subset is: FACS-sorted CD8+CD4-CCR7+CD45RA+ naive T cells. The source of this sequence is a human donor in good health. Some libraries in this study had Jurkat cell RNA spiked in. The V gene is TRBV6-2 or TRBV6-3, the J gene TRBJ2-1, with a tentative D call TRBD2 (5 bases). The CDR3 spells CASSYLESPGENEQFF. The CDR3 DNA sequence: TGTGCCAGCAGTTACTTAGAATCTCCCGGGGAAAATGAGCAGTTCTTC.